The source of this TCR beta chain is a study of OX40 agonist ivuxolimab in advanced cancers. A note on the overall study: The costimulatory receptor OX40 (CD134) was targeted by ivuxolimab, a fully human IgG2 agonistic monoclonal antibody. Intravenous ivuxolimab was administered to patients every 2 weeks at six dose levels: 0.01, 0.1, 0.3, 1.5, 3 and 10 mg/kg. Of the approximately 50 patients in dose escalation, some 19 had hepatocellular carcinoma, approximately 15 had melanoma, 9 had renal cell carcinoma and 9 had head and neck cancer. Peripheral TCRbeta sequencing was intended to test whether TCR sequence diversity was altered and clonal T-cell expansion was caused by ivuxolimab. In the dose-escalation cohort, 75% to 85% of patients were male, and the mean age was 60 years with a range of about 20 to 80. Patients were allowed to have had prior anti-PD-1, anti-PD-L1 or anti-CTLA-4 therapy, and 40% of the dose-escalation patients had previously received checkpoint inhibitors. The paper covers the monotherapy dose-escalation part of the phase I ivuxolimab trial, which included N of about 50 patients. Three dose-escalation patients achieved partial responses, one with hepatocellular carcinoma and two with cutaneous melanoma.

Genomic DNA was extracted from sorted cells for sequencing of the TCRbeta CDR3 region. TCRbeta CDR3 regions were sequenced using the immunoSEQ Assay. As stored in TCRdb, this immuneACCESS dataset retains in-frame rearrangements with V and J assigned. A fraction of the clones does not appear; measured against another copy, unresolved V genes explain less than half of the discrepancy, and the remainder lacks a known reason. Recorded for this sample are 70,000 to 85,000 clones; roughly 94% of them occurred a single time. The top ten constitute approximately 11% of the sample. The trial excluded patients who had a history of autoimmune disease or who were on systemic immunosuppression. Peripheral blood for TCR sequencing was collected from all dose cohorts at baseline, on cycle 4 day 1, and on cycle 7 day 1. Samples were obtained from an open-label, multicenter, first-in-human phase I dose-escalation trial of ivuxolimab. The trial enrolled adults with locally advanced or metastatic head and neck squamous cell, hepatocellular, melanoma or renal cell carcinoma. CD4+ and CD8+ T cells were sorted separately from peripheral blood before TCR sequencing.

The CDR3 measures 18 amino acids from cysteine to phenylalanine. Only CDR3 DNA is held: 54 bases, read in frame from base 1. Per the germline V gene (reference sequence), SEHNR is the CDR1 and FQNEAQ is the CDR2. Deletion took 4 bases off V and 3 bases off J, with a span of 22 bases between the germline ends. General conclusions and limits of the study: Clonal expansion of both CD4+ and CD8+ blood T cells was observed from baseline to week 6 at doses 0.1 to 3.0 mg/kg. Low levels of normalized T-cell clonal expansion were also shown by some nonresponding patients. Partial responders in the 0.1-3.0 mg/kg groups had among the lowest normalized peripheral clonal expansion, especially among CD8+ T cells. The antigen specificity of the peripheral T cells that underwent clonal expansion was not determined. After ivuxolimab, expanded clones were on average more numerous among CD8+ T cells than among CD4+ T cells.

Notes on this clone: Its antigen remains undetermined. No base-level quality is on record; no much larger clone is a single base apart.

The V gene is TRBV7-9 and the J gene is TRBJ2-1, with the D gene not clear enough to name. The source was CD4+ or CD8+ T cells sorted from blood, collected in a trial of the OX40 agonist ivuxolimab. This receptor was taken from an adult with an advanced solid tumor such as melanoma, head and neck, liver or kidney cancer. The nucleotides are TGTGCCAGCAGCTGGATTTCTAGTATTTCCCAGATCTACAATGAGCAGTTCTTC. It codes for CASSWISSISQIYNEQFF.